This T cell receptor beta chain was profiled in a study of T cell changes during pregnancy in multiple sclerosis. Sequencing was performed with immunoSEQ multiplex PCR; in TCRdb, only in-frame clones are kept and a portion is missing. The table shows approximately 70,000 clones, with 90% to 95% occurring only once. This specimen consisted of peripheral blood, obtained in the third trimester of pregnancy. The clonotype originates from a female donor in good health, enrolled as a control in a pregnancy study.

CDR3 amino acids: CASSQDYRGGGYGYTF. In nucleotides, the CDR3 is TGTGCCAGCAGCCAAGATTACAGGGGCGGAGGGTATGGCTACACCTTC. The V and J genes are TRBV14 and TRBJ1-2; the match to TRBD1 covers 7 bases. The germline V gene has CDR1 SGHDN and CDR2 FVKESK. After removal of 0 bases from V and 5 bases from J, the junction contained 9 bases not matched to a gene. The CDR3 is made up of 16 amino acids.